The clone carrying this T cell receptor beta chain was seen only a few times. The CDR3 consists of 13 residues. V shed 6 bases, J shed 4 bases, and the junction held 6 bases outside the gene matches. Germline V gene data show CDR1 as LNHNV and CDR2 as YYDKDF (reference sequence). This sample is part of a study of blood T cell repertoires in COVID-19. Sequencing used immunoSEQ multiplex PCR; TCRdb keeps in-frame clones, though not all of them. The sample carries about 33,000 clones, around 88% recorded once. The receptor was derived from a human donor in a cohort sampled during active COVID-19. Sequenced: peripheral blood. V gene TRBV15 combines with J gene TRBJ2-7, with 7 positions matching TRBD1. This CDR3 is CATSVNRGYEQYF. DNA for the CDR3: TGTGCCACCAGTGTAAACAGGGGATACGAGCAGTACTTC.